These 5 T cell receptor beta chains originate from one sample sequenced in a study of OX40 agonist ivuxolimab in advanced cancers. Profiling relied on immunoSEQ multiplex PCR, and the TCRdb table lists in-frame clones only, not all of them. The table lists roughly 97,000 clones, about 86% of them singletons, with more than 5% in the top ten. The source was CD4+ or CD8+ T cells sorted from blood, collected in a trial of the OX40 agonist ivuxolimab. All receptors come from an adult with an advanced solid tumor such as melanoma, head and neck, liver or kidney cancer.

CDR3 nucleotides: TGTGCCAGCAGCGGCGGGGGGGCCGGAGATACGCAGTATTTT. Translating gives CASSGGGAGDTQYF. This chain joins TRBV9 and TRBJ2-3; 9 bases match TRBD2. J lost 5 bases, V lost 3 bases, and 4 bases had no gene match. Looked up from germline, CDR1 is SGDLS and CDR2 is YYNGEE. The CDR3 is 14 amino acids.

The V gene is TRBV11-3, the J gene TRBJ1-1, with D tentatively TRBD1 (5 bases). CDR1 and CDR2 from the germline V gene are SGHNT and YENEEA. CDR3 length equals 13 residues. Trimming pared 0 bases from V and 8 bases from J, leaving 10 bases between. CDR3 sequence (DNA): TGTGCCAGCAGCTTAGATCCGAGACAGGAAGCTTTCTTT. Protein product: CASSLDPRQEAFF. The full variable domain, completed using reference TRBV11-3 and TRBJ1-1, is EAGVVQSPRYKIIEKKQPVAFWCNPISGHNTLYWYLQNLGQGPELLIRYENEEAVDDSQLPKDRFSAERLKGVDSTLKIQPAELGDSAVYLCASSLDPRQEAFFGQGTRLTVV.

The V and J genes are TRBV9 and TRBJ2-2; D is possibly TRBD2 (6 bases). From germline, CDR1 is SGDLS and CDR2 YYNGEE. V was clipped by 0 bases and J by 0 bases, with 6 bases between them. There are 15 residues in the CDR3. CDR3 nucleotides: TGTGCCAGCAGCGTAGGCGGGACGAACACCGGGGAGCTGTTTTTT. As protein: CASSVGGTNTGELFF.

This chain joins TRBV14 and TRBJ2-3; 12 bases align to TRBD2. The germline CDR1 and CDR2 sequences are SGHDN and FVKESK. CDR3 length: 21 amino acids. J lost 4 bases, V lost 3 bases, and 20 bases had no gene match. CDR3 sequence (DNA): TGTGCCAGCAGCCAGGCGGTAATGACTAGCGGGGGCAGATGGACCGCAGATACGCAGTATTTT. Amino acid sequence: CASSQAVMTSGGRWTADTQYF.

This clone was seen just once. The rearrangement links TRBV30 to TRBJ1-2, with a weak D call TRBD1 (6 bases). The germline V and J ends were trimmed by 0 bases and 2 bases, with 19 bases remaining between them. Looked up from germline, CDR1 is GTSNPN and CDR2 is SVGIG (reference sequence). The CDR3 is 17 amino acids. CDR3 bases: TGTGCCTGGAGTGTAGGCCGCCTGATACAGGGCAACTATGGCTACACCTTC. Translating gives CAWSVGRLIQGNYGYTF.